The rows below give T cell receptor beta chains drawn from one sample of a study of T cells in localized non-small cell lung cancer. TCRdb's copy holds only in-frame clones and misses some; the assay was immunoSEQ multiplex PCR. The table has tens of thousands of clones, 75% to 85% seen once. The sample was PBMCs, taken before any cancer treatment. All receptors come from a woman aged 40 to 75 with stage II squamous cell lung carcinoma. Both conserved end residues are part of each CDR3. A D gene is named only where the DNA matches it firmly. Some rows mark clone size as missing; the rest say once, few, many or name a class of expanded clone.

d_call: TRBD1
j_call: TRBJ1-4
v_call: TRBV7-9
clone_size: .
cdr3_nt: TGTGCCAGCAGCTCCGCCGGGACAGGTACTAATGAAAAACTGTTTTTT
cdr3_aa: CASSSAGTGTNEKLFF

d_call: .
j_call: TRBJ2-2
v_call: TRBV7-2
clone_size: .
cdr3_nt: TGTGCCAGCAGCCCTCGGGGAACCGGGGAGCTGTTTTTT
cdr3_aa: CASSPRGTGELFF

d_call: .
j_call: TRBJ1-2
v_call: TRBV6-5
clone_size: .
cdr3_nt: TGTGCCAGCAGTTACGACCGGAACTATGGCTACACCTTC
cdr3_aa: CASSYDRNYGYTF

d_call: .
j_call: TRBJ2-1
v_call: TRBV6-5
clone_size: .
cdr3_nt: TGTGCCAGCAGTAGTGTGCCCTATGAGCAGTTCTTC
cdr3_aa: CASSSVPYEQFF

d_call: .
j_call: TRBJ1-5
v_call: TRBV6-5
clone_size: once
cdr3_nt: TGTGCCAGCAGTTTCCCATTGGGCAATCAGCCCCAGCATTTT
cdr3_aa: CASSFPLGNQPQHF

d_call: .
j_call: TRBJ1-5
v_call: TRBV7-8
clone_size: .
cdr3_nt: TGTGCCAGCAGCTTAGAAGGGGGTAATGATCAGCCCCAGCATTTT
cdr3_aa: CASSLEGGNDQPQHF

d_call: .
j_call: TRBJ1-5
v_call: TRBV5-1
clone_size: .
cdr3_nt: TGCGCCAGCAGCGTGTACAGGTACAATCAGCCCCAGCATTTT
cdr3_aa: CASSVYRYNQPQHF

d_call: .
j_call: TRBJ2-1
v_call: TRBV5-8
clone_size: .
cdr3_nt: TGTGCCCGACCACAGCCGAGCTCCTACAATGAGCAGTTCTTC
cdr3_aa: CARPQPSSYNEQFF

d_call: TRBD1
j_call: TRBJ2-5
v_call: TRBV9
clone_size: .
cdr3_nt: TGTGCCAGCAGCGTCAAGGGGGCGCTCTTGGAGACCCAGTACTTC
cdr3_aa: CASSVKGALLETQYF

d_call: TRBD1
j_call: TRBJ2-5
v_call: TRBV5-6
clone_size: .
cdr3_nt: TGTGCCAGCAGCCCAAACGGGGGACAGGGGGCATGGGAGACCCAGTACTTC
cdr3_aa: CASSPNGGQGAWETQYF

d_call: TRBD2
j_call: TRBJ2-1
v_call: TRBV5-1
clone_size: .
cdr3_nt: TGCGCCAGCAGCTTGCAGCTAGCGGGGGGGCTCAATGAGCAGTTCTTC
cdr3_aa: CASSLQLAGGLNEQFF

d_call: .
j_call: TRBJ2-7
v_call: TRBV28
clone_size: .
cdr3_nt: TGTGCCAGCTCCACATCCGCAGCCTTTTCCTACGAGCAGTACTTC
cdr3_aa: CASSTSAAFSYEQYF

d_call: .
j_call: TRBJ2-1
v_call: TRBV2
clone_size: .
cdr3_nt: TGTGCCAGCGGACGGGGCGGAAGCTCCTACAATGAGCAGTTCTTC
cdr3_aa: CASGRGGSSYNEQFF

d_call: .
j_call: TRBJ1-1
v_call: TRBV4-2
clone_size: few
cdr3_nt: TGTGCCAGCAGCCAAGCCCCATCTATGAACACTGAAGCTTTCTTT
cdr3_aa: CASSQAPSMNTEAFF

d_call: .
j_call: TRBJ2-2
v_call: TRBV2
clone_size: .
cdr3_nt: TGTGCCAGCAGGGGGACGGTGAACACCGGGGAGCTGTTTTTT
cdr3_aa: CASRGTVNTGELFF

d_call: TRBD1
j_call: TRBJ1-2
v_call: TRBV10-1
clone_size: .
cdr3_nt: TGCGCCAGCAGCCAACCAGGGGACAGGAGTCTTAACTATGGCTACACCTTC
cdr3_aa: CASSQPGDRSLNYGYTF

d_call: .
j_call: TRBJ2-3
v_call: TRBV27
clone_size: .
cdr3_nt: TGTGCCAGCAGTTTACAGGGCCCCTGGGGCACAGATACGCAGTATTTT
cdr3_aa: CASSLQGPWGTDTQYF

d_call: .
j_call: TRBJ2-3
v_call: TRBV7-9
clone_size: .
cdr3_nt: TGTGCCAGCAGCTTAGGGGAACTCTACCGCACAGATACGCAGTATTTT
cdr3_aa: CASSLGELYRTDTQYF

d_call: TRBD2
j_call: TRBJ2-3
v_call: TRBV30
clone_size: .
cdr3_nt: TGTGCCTGGAAACTAGCGTCGGCAGATACGCAGTATTTT
cdr3_aa: CAWKLASADTQYF

d_call: .
j_call: TRBJ1-1
v_call: TRBV7-2
clone_size: .
cdr3_nt: TGTGCCAGCAGCTTAGTGTCCGGGACTGAAGCTTTCTTT
cdr3_aa: CASSLVSGTEAFF

d_call: .
j_call: TRBJ1-2
v_call: TRBV4-1
clone_size: .
cdr3_nt: TGCGCCAGCAGCCAAGGGACAGCGGACTATGGCTACACCTTC
cdr3_aa: CASSQGTADYGYTF

d_call: TRBD1
j_call: TRBJ2-5
v_call: TRBV18
clone_size: .
cdr3_nt: TGTGCCAGCTCACCGATGGGACAGCAGAAAGAGACCCAGTACTTC
cdr3_aa: CASSPMGQQKETQYF

d_call: TRBD1
j_call: TRBJ1-4
v_call: TRBV2
clone_size: few
cdr3_nt: TGTGCCAGCATCGAGGGTACTCCGGGACAGGGCCTAATTATCGGCGGTTTTAGTGAAAAACTGTTTTTT
cdr3_aa: CASIEGTPGQGLIIGGFSEKLFF

d_call: TRBD1
j_call: TRBJ2-7
v_call: TRBV19
clone_size: .
cdr3_nt: TGTGCCAGTAGCGCCCAGGGGGCCTACGAGCAGTACTTC
cdr3_aa: CASSAQGAYEQYF

d_call: .
j_call: TRBJ2-3
v_call: TRBV19
clone_size: .
cdr3_nt: TGTGCCAGTAGTACCTCGACGGAAAGCACAGATACGCAGTATTTT
cdr3_aa: CASSTSTESTDTQYF

d_call: .
j_call: TRBJ1-1
v_call: TRBV18
clone_size: .
cdr3_nt: TGTGCCAGCTCACCACCGGGCAGGGTGAACACTGAAGCTTTCTTT
cdr3_aa: CASSPPGRVNTEAFF

d_call: .
j_call: TRBJ1-1
v_call: TRBV7-6
clone_size: few
cdr3_nt: TGTGCCAGCAGCTTTGAGATGAACACTGAAGCTTTCTTT
cdr3_aa: CASSFEMNTEAFF

d_call: .
j_call: TRBJ1-4
v_call: TRBV7-2
clone_size: .
cdr3_nt: TGTGCCAGCAGCTTCGACCCAGGGTATGAAAAACTGTTTTTT
cdr3_aa: CASSFDPGYEKLFF

d_call: .
j_call: TRBJ1-3
v_call: TRBV5-1
clone_size: .
cdr3_nt: TGCGCCAGCAGAGTAGGGGAAGTGGTCGGAAACACCATATATTTT
cdr3_aa: CASRVGEVVGNTIYF

d_call: .
j_call: TRBJ1-5
v_call: TRBV7-9
clone_size: .
cdr3_nt: TGTGCCAGCAGCAAGACAGGTGATAGCAATCAGCCCCAGCATTTT
cdr3_aa: CASSKTGDSNQPQHF

d_call: .
j_call: TRBJ1-4
v_call: TRBV2
clone_size: .
cdr3_nt: TGTGCCAGCTCCTCCAGGCCGGGAATTAATGAAAAACTGTTTTTT
cdr3_aa: CASSSRPGINEKLFF

d_call: TRBD1
j_call: TRBJ1-2
v_call: TRBV28
clone_size: .
cdr3_nt: TGTGCCAGCTGGCCGGACAGGAACTATGGCTACACCTTC
cdr3_aa: CASWPDRNYGYTF

d_call: .
j_call: TRBJ1-4
v_call: TRBV7-6
clone_size: .
cdr3_nt: TGTGCCAGCAGCACCCAAATAGGCAGAAAACTGTTTTTT
cdr3_aa: CASSTQIGRKLFF

d_call: .
j_call: TRBJ1-2
v_call: TRBV6-5
clone_size: few
cdr3_nt: TGTGCCAGCAGTTCACAGGCTGACTATGGCTACACCTTC
cdr3_aa: CASSSQADYGYTF

d_call: .
j_call: TRBJ2-5
v_call: TRBV7-6
clone_size: .
cdr3_nt: TGTGCCAGCAGCCGGTGGCGGGAGACCCAGTACTTC
cdr3_aa: CASSRWRETQYF

d_call: .
j_call: TRBJ1-1
v_call: TRBV6-6
clone_size: .
cdr3_nt: TGTGCCAGCAGCTCGCGAGGGGCGGAAGCTTTCTTT
cdr3_aa: CASSSRGAEAFF

d_call: TRBD1
j_call: TRBJ2-5
v_call: TRBV11-2
clone_size: once
cdr3_nt: TGTGCCAGCAGCTTAGCTATCGACAGGGGCGCCATGCAAGAGACCCAGTACTTC
cdr3_aa: CASSLAIDRGAMQETQYF

d_call: TRBD1
j_call: TRBJ1-1
v_call: TRBV19
clone_size: .
cdr3_nt: TGTGCCAGTAGTCCTCAACAGGGGCGGGGTGAAGCTTTCTTT
cdr3_aa: CASSPQQGRGEAFF

d_call: .
j_call: TRBJ2-4
v_call: TRBV7-2
clone_size: .
cdr3_nt: TGTGCCAGCAGGGGGTCCAACATTCAGTACTTC
cdr3_aa: CASRGSNIQYF

d_call: .
j_call: TRBJ2-1
v_call: TRBV28
clone_size: .
cdr3_nt: TGTGCCAGCAGTCCCCTAGTAGGCTCCTACAATGAGCAGTTCTTC
cdr3_aa: CASSPLVGSYNEQFF

d_call: TRBD1
j_call: TRBJ2-7
v_call: TRBV6-5
clone_size: .
cdr3_nt: TGTGCCAGCAGTCGACAGGGATACGAGCAGTACTTC
cdr3_aa: CASSRQGYEQYF

d_call: TRBD1
j_call: TRBJ1-2
v_call: TRBV18
clone_size: .
cdr3_nt: TGTGCCAGCTCAAACCTCCCGACCGGGACAGGGCAACTATATGGCTACACCTTC
cdr3_aa: CASSNLPTGTGQLYGYTF

d_call: .
j_call: TRBJ2-5
v_call: TRBV6-5
clone_size: once
cdr3_nt: TGTGCCAGCAGCCTAGGAGGAGAAGAGACCCAGTACTTC
cdr3_aa: CASSLGGEETQYF

d_call: TRBD2
j_call: TRBJ2-1
v_call: TRBV4-2
clone_size: .
cdr3_nt: TGTGCCAGCAGCCCCTCTAGCGGGCCAGGCTATGAGCAGTTCTTC
cdr3_aa: CASSPSSGPGYEQFF

d_call: TRBD2
j_call: TRBJ2-3
v_call: TRBV7-9
clone_size: .
cdr3_nt: TGTGCCAGCAGCCCCTACCCGACTAGCGGGAGTACAGATACGCAGTATTTT
cdr3_aa: CASSPYPTSGSTDTQYF